The rows below give T cell receptor beta chains drawn from one sample of a study of graft-versus-host responses after intestinal transplantation. Clones were sequenced by immunoSEQ multiplex PCR, and TCRdb holds only the in-frame ones, with some missing. The sample lists 15,000 to 20,000 clones, roughly 37% occurring once. The sequences come from alloreactive CD4+ T cells from a mixed lymphocyte reaction culture, collected before intestinal transplant. These TCRs come from a human patient who received an intestinal transplant. Each CDR3 is given with its conserved first and last residue. Each record gives: V gene, CDR3 protein.

TRBV5-1,CASSLGLAGDQETQYF
TRBV7-6,CASSGRGNQPQHF
TRBV6-5,CASSLKSLGREAFF
TRBV5-1,CASSLGQAGNTIYF
TRBV7-8,CASSGGALSTDTQYF
TRBV5-1,CASSLSGQVNYNSPLHF
TRBV2,CASTPLKVTKNIQYF
TRBV2,CASRQGRENQPQHF
TRBV6-5,CASRQTRNQPQHF
TRBV19,CASSRSPRDRAGNQPQHF
TRBV10-3,CAIGSAGQGNQPQHF
TRBV7-2,CASSLRWSIQYF
TRBV4-2,CASSQEGGGAGGYTF
TRBV19,CASSYRGQGSNQPQHF
TRBV11-2,CASSLGVGLGEAFF
TRBV6-6,CASSYPGGGYNEQFF
TRBV30,CAKNDRADLGYTF
TRBV11-2,CASSLGSSGNTIYF
TRBV5-6,CASNPWGLETQYF
TRBV11-3,CASSSSPGRPWGYTF
TRBV18,CASSPFTGTGNTGELFF
TRBV5-1,CASSRPTSLQYNEQFF
TRBV5-4,CASSLDRVRVTEAFF
TRBV19,CASRPTPFQPQHF
TRBV4-1,CASSQTGTGAYTIYF
TRBV2,CASTLDRDYGYTF
TRBV11-2,CASSFGAANYGYTF
TRBV2,CASSSALAGGTGPYNEQFF
TRBV18,CASSQRQGVSSSTQYF
TRBV5-1,CASSSSGGSYNEQFF
TRBV19,CASSIGLAGGQETQYF
TRBV11-3,CASSLGRFDAFF
TRBV2,CASIGDRVAKNIQYF
TRBV9,CASSLHEGGPYEQYF
TRBV27,CASSFWGAYGYTF
TRBV5-4,CASSFSLQGRGLETQYF
TRBV7-2,CASSLFYEQYF
TRBV19,CASSFRRGGGETQYF